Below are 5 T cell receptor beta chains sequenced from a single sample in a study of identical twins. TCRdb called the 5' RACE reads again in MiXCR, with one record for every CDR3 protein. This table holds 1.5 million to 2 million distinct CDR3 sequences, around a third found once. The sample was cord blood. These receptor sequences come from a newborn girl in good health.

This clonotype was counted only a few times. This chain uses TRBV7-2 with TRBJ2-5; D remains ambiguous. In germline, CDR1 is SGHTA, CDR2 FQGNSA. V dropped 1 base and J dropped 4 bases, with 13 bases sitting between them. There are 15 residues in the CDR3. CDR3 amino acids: CASSLEPGRRETQYF. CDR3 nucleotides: TGTGCCAGCAGCTTAGAACCGGGCAGGAGAGAGACCCAGTACTTC. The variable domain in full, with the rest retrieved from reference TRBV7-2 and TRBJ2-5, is GAGVSQSPSNKVTEKGKDVELRCDPISGHTALYWYRQSLGQGLEFLIYFQGNSAPDKSGLPSDRFSAERTGGSVSTLTIQRTQQEDSAVYLCASSLEPGRRETQYFGPGTRLLVL.

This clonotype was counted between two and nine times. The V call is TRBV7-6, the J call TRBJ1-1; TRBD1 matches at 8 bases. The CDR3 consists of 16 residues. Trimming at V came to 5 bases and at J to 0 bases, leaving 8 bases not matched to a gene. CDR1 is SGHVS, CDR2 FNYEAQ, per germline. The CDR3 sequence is CASSPSGQALNTEAFF. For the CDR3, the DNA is TGTGCCAGCAGCCCATCGGGACAGGCCTTGAACACTGAAGCTTTCTTT.

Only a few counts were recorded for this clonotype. CDR3 loop: CASRRPGQGLHEQFF. The CDR3 bases are TGTGCCAGCAGAAGGCCGGGACAGGGCCTCCATGAGCAGTTCTTC. The V call is TRBV12-3 or TRBV12-4, the J call TRBJ2-1, with TRBD1 matching 9 bases. The junction had 11 bases not matched to a gene; V was cut back by 6 bases and J by 8 bases. The CDR3 is 15 residues long.

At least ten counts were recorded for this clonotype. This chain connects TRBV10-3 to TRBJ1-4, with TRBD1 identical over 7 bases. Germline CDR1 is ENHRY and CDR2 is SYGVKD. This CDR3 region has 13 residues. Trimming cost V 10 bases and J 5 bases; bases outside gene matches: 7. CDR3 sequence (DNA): TGTGCCAGCAGCGGGACAGTGAATGAAAAACTGTTTTTT. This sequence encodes CASSGTVNEKLFF.

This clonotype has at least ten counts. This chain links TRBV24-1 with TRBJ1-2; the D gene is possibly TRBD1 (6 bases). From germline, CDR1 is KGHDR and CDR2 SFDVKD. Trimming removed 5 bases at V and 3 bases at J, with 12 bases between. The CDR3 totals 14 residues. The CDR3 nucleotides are TGTGCCACCAGTGGAGCGGGGGCTGACTATGGCTACACCTTC. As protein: CATSGAGADYGYTF.